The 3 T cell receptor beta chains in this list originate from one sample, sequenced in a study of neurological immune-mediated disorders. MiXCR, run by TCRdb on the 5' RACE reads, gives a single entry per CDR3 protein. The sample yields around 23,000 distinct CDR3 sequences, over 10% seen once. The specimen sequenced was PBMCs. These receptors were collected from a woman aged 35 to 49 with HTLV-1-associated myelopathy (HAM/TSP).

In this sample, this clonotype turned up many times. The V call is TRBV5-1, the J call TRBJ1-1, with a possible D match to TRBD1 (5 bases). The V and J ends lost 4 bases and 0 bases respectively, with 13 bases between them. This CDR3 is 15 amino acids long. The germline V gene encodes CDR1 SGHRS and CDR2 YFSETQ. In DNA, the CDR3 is TGCGCCAGCAGCGTTGACAGCCCCTTGAACACTGAAGCTTTCTTT. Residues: CASSVDSPLNTEAFF.

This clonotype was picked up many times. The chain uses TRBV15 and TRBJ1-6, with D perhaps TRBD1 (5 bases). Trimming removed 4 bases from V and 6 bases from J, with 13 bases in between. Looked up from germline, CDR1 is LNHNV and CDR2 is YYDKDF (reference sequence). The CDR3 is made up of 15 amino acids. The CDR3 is CATSTRQKSNSPLHF. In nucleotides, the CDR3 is TGTGCCACCAGCACACGACAGAAAAGTAATTCACCCCTCCACTTT.

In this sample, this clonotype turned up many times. The CDR3 nucleotides are TGTGCCACCAGCAACATAGCGGGGGGGCCAGATACGCAGTATTTT. This codes for CATSNIAGGPDTQYF. This chain links TRBV15 with TRBJ2-3; TRBD2 aligns across 11 bases. CDR1 is LNHNV, CDR2 YYDKDF, per germline (reference sequence). J gave up 4 bases and V 4 bases, and 4 bases lay outside the gene matches. CDR3 length: 15 amino acids.